These T cell receptor beta chains were read from a single sample in a study of T cell responses to AZD1222 COVID-19 vaccine. TCRdb keeps only in-frame clones here, not all; method: immunoSEQ multiplex PCR. Of 100,000 to 150,000 clones in the sample, about nine tenths were seen once. The input for sequencing was peripheral blood, taken on day 0 of AZD1222 vaccination. Source of these receptors: an adult in good health. CDR3s include the opening cysteine and the closing phenylalanine or tryptophan. The order of the fields is clone size, D gene, J gene, V gene, CDR3 DNA, CDR3 protein. A D gene is named only where the DNA matches it firmly. Size values are once, few and many counts, or a class for expanded clones, and some rows have none.

clone_size: NA; d_call: NA; j_call: TRBJ1-2; v_call: TRBV7-6; cdr3_nt: TGTGCCAGCAGCGCTGAGACAGGTCTCATCAGCGGCTACACCTTC; cdr3_aa: CASSAETGLISGYTF
clone_size: NA; d_call: NA; j_call: TRBJ1-1; v_call: TRBV11-3; cdr3_nt: TGTGCCAGCAGCTTCCTAGGGACGCTCAGAGGAGCTTTCTTT; cdr3_aa: CASSFLGTLRGAFF
clone_size: NA; d_call: NA; j_call: TRBJ2-3; v_call: TRBV28; cdr3_nt: TGTGCCAGCAGTTTCAGCACAGATACGCAGTATTTT; cdr3_aa: CASSFSTDTQYF
clone_size: NA; d_call: NA; j_call: TRBJ2-5; v_call: TRBV2; cdr3_nt: TGTGCCTCCCACGGGGCAGGGGCTCAAGAGACCCAGTACTTC; cdr3_aa: CASHGAGAQETQYF
clone_size: NA; d_call: TRBD2; j_call: TRBJ2-7; v_call: TRBV30; cdr3_nt: TGTGCCTGGAGTGGCAAGGGGCTAGCGGGCTACGAGCAGTACTTC; cdr3_aa: CAWSGKGLAGYEQYF
clone_size: once; d_call: NA; j_call: TRBJ1-1; v_call: TRBV28; cdr3_nt: TGTGCCAGCACAGGTAGCCTCCGGGATGAAGCTTTCTTT; cdr3_aa: CASTGSLRDEAFF
clone_size: NA; d_call: TRBD2; j_call: TRBJ2-7; v_call: TRBV6-5; cdr3_nt: TGTGCCAGCAGCGGGGGGGTAGGGGCCTACGAGCAGTACTTC; cdr3_aa: CASSGGVGAYEQYF
clone_size: NA; d_call: NA; j_call: TRBJ1-4; v_call: TRBV4-1; cdr3_nt: TGCGCCAGCAGCCAAGTCGCACTAGGGTTAACTAATGAAAAACTGTTTTTT; cdr3_aa: CASSQVALGLTNEKLFF
clone_size: NA; d_call: NA; j_call: TRBJ2-3; v_call: TRBV7-2; cdr3_nt: TGTGCCAGCAGCTTAGGTCAGCGCACAAGCACAGATACGCAGTATTTT; cdr3_aa: CASSLGQRTSTDTQYF
clone_size: NA; d_call: NA; j_call: TRBJ1-3; v_call: TRBV6-5; cdr3_nt: TGTGCCAGCAGTTACTCAGCGGGGGCGCCTGGAAACACCATATATTTT; cdr3_aa: CASSYSAGAPGNTIYF
clone_size: NA; d_call: NA; j_call: TRBJ1-1; v_call: TRBV25-1; cdr3_nt: TGTGCCAGCAGTGAATTTGAAGGACAGACTATGACTGAAGCTTTCTTT; cdr3_aa: CASSEFEGQTMTEAFF
clone_size: NA; d_call: NA; j_call: TRBJ2-5; v_call: TRBV4-1; cdr3_nt: TGCGCCAGCAGCTCGGGACTTTCCCAAGAGACCCAGTACTTC; cdr3_aa: CASSSGLSQETQYF
clone_size: NA; d_call: TRBD2; j_call: TRBJ2-7; v_call: TRBV5-5; cdr3_nt: TGTGCCAGCAGCTTGGCGGGAGGCGGGGGAAAATTCTACGAGCAGTACTTC; cdr3_aa: CASSLAGGGGKFYEQYF
clone_size: NA; d_call: NA; j_call: TRBJ1-5; v_call: TRBV4-1; cdr3_nt: TGCGCCAGCAGAAGGGTTGCGGCGGGGAATCAGCCCCAGCATTTT; cdr3_aa: CASRRVAAGNQPQHF
clone_size: NA; d_call: NA; j_call: TRBJ1-4; v_call: TRBV30; cdr3_nt: TGTGCCTGGAGTGTGCGGCAGGGAGTTGAAAAACTGTTTTTT; cdr3_aa: CAWSVRQGVEKLFF
clone_size: NA; d_call: NA; j_call: TRBJ2-7; v_call: TRBV5-1; cdr3_nt: TGCGCCAGCAGCGGGGACAGAGGGGGGCGGTACGAGCAGTACTTC; cdr3_aa: CASSGDRGGRYEQYF
clone_size: NA; d_call: NA; j_call: TRBJ1-6; v_call: TRBV27; cdr3_nt: TGTGCCAGCAAGCCGGGTTTTGATTCACCCCTCCACTTT; cdr3_aa: CASKPGFDSPLHF
clone_size: few; d_call: NA; j_call: TRBJ1-5; v_call: TRBV2; cdr3_nt: TGTGCCAGCAATTGGGGCCCCAATCAGCCCCAGCATTTT; cdr3_aa: CASNWGPNQPQHF
clone_size: once; d_call: NA; j_call: TRBJ1-6; v_call: TRBV27; cdr3_nt: TGTGCCAGCAGTTTCCCCCCAGTGAATTTCCTCCACTTT; cdr3_aa: CASSFPPVNFLHF
clone_size: NA; d_call: TRBD1; j_call: TRBJ1-5; v_call: TRBV11-2; cdr3_nt: TGTGCCAGCAGCGCAGGACAGGGGAATCAGCCCCAGCATTTT; cdr3_aa: CASSAGQGNQPQHF
clone_size: NA; d_call: TRBD1; j_call: TRBJ2-7; v_call: TRBV5-1; cdr3_nt: TGCGCCAGCAGCTTGATGGGACAGATCCACGAGCAGTACTTC; cdr3_aa: CASSLMGQIHEQYF
clone_size: NA; d_call: TRBD1; j_call: TRBJ1-1; v_call: TRBV15; cdr3_nt: TGTGCCACCAGCAGCAGGACAGGGAGTAAGACTGAAGCTTTCTTT; cdr3_aa: CATSSRTGSKTEAFF
clone_size: NA; d_call: TRBD1; j_call: TRBJ2-2; v_call: TRBV27; cdr3_nt: TGTGCCAGCAGTTCAATGGACAGGATCGACACCGGGGAGCTGTTTTTT; cdr3_aa: CASSSMDRIDTGELFF
clone_size: NA; d_call: TRBD1; j_call: TRBJ1-2; v_call: TRBV28; cdr3_nt: TGTGCCAGCAGTTTCCCGCGACAGGGGACCTATGGCTACACCTTC; cdr3_aa: CASSFPRQGTYGYTF
clone_size: NA; d_call: NA; j_call: TRBJ1-3; v_call: TRBV28; cdr3_nt: TGTGCCAGCAGCTCTGCGGATGCAGCTGGAAACACCATATATTTT; cdr3_aa: CASSSADAAGNTIYF
clone_size: NA; d_call: TRBD1; j_call: TRBJ1-1; v_call: TRBV6-5; cdr3_nt: TGTGCCAGCAGTCACCCGGACAGGGAGAGGACTGAAGCTTTCTTT; cdr3_aa: CASSHPDRERTEAFF
clone_size: NA; d_call: NA; j_call: TRBJ1-2; v_call: TRBV30; cdr3_nt: TGTGCCTGGAGTGTGGGAGGTGGAGGTTCAGGCTACACCTTC; cdr3_aa: CAWSVGGGGSGYTF
clone_size: NA; d_call: TRBD1; j_call: TRBJ1-3; v_call: TRBV2; cdr3_nt: TGTGCCAGCAGTGGGACAGGGATCGAAAACACCATATATTTT; cdr3_aa: CASSGTGIENTIYF
clone_size: NA; d_call: NA; j_call: TRBJ1-1; v_call: TRBV7-2; cdr3_nt: TGTGCCAGCAGCCCCGGGACACGACTAATCGCTTTCTTT; cdr3_aa: CASSPGTRLIAFF
clone_size: NA; d_call: NA; j_call: TRBJ2-7; v_call: TRBV28; cdr3_nt: TGTGCCAGCAGTTCAGGGGGGCCCCGCAAGCTTTACGAGCAGTACTTC; cdr3_aa: CASSSGGPRKLYEQYF
clone_size: NA; d_call: NA; j_call: TRBJ1-6; v_call: TRBV18; cdr3_nt: TGTGCCAGCTCTCCATCCTATAATTCACCCCTCCACTTT; cdr3_aa: CASSPSYNSPLHF
clone_size: once; d_call: NA; j_call: TRBJ1-3; v_call: TRBV30; cdr3_nt: TGTGCCTGGAGTTCTGGGGACACCATATATTTT; cdr3_aa: CAWSSGDTIYF
clone_size: NA; d_call: TRBD1; j_call: TRBJ1-2; v_call: TRBV7-3; cdr3_nt: TGTGCCAGCAGCGAGGGACAGGGCTATGGCTACACCTTC; cdr3_aa: CASSEGQGYGYTF
clone_size: NA; d_call: TRBD1; j_call: TRBJ1-6; v_call: TRBV5-1; cdr3_nt: TGCGCCAGCAGCCAAGGACAGGGGAACTATAATTCACCCCTCCACTTT; cdr3_aa: CASSQGQGNYNSPLHF